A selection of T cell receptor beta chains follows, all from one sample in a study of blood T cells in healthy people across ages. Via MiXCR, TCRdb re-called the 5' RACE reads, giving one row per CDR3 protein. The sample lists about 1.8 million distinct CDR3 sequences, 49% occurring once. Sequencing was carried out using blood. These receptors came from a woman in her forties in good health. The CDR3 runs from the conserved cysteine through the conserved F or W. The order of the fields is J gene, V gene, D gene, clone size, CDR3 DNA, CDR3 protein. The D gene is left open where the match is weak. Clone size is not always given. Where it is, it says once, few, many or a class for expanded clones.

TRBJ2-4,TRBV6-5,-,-,TGTGCCAGCAGTTACTCGGCAGGAGGCATTCAGTACTTC,CASSYSAGGIQYF
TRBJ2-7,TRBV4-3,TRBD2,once,TGCGCCAGCAGCCAAGATGGGGGGGAAGACTACAATGAGCAGTACTTC,CASSQDGGEDYNEQYF
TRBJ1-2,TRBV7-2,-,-,TGTGCCAGCAGCCCCTATAGGGTAGCTAGCTATGGCTACACCTTC,CASSPYRVASYGYTF
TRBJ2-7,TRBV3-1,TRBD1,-,TGTGCCAGCAGCCTACATATGCCGGGACAGGGGAACGAGCAGTACTTC,CASSLHMPGQGNEQYF
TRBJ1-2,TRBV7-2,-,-,TGTGCCAGCAGCCGACCCGGGGGAAGGAATGGCTACACCTTC,CASSRPGGRNGYTF
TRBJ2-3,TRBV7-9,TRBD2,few,TGTGCCAGCAGTTTATCGGCGGGGGACACGCAGTATTTT,CASSLSAGDTQYF
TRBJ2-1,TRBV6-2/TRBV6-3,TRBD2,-,TGTGCCAGCAGTTCGCCCTCACTAGCGGGGGTGAACAATGAGCAGTTCTTC,CASSSPSLAGVNNEQFF
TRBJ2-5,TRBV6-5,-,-,TGTGCCAGCAGCAATTCAAAGGGGGGGGCGGGGACCCAGTACTTC,CASSNSKGGAGTQYF
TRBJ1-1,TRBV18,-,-,TGTGCCAGCTCACCTAGGGAACTAATGGGAGCTTTCTTT,CASSPRELMGAFF
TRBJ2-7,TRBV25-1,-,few,TGTGCCAGCAGGGGACTGGACAACAGCTACGAGCAGTACTTC,CASRGLDNSYEQYF
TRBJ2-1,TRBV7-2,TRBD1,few,TGTGCCAGCAGTTTAGGGGGCGCCCACAATGAGCAGTTCTTC,CASSLGGAHNEQFF
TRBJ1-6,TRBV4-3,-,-,TGCGCCAGCAGCCAAGAACGGGGAGGGTTTGGTTCACCCCTCCACTTT,CASSQERGGFGSPLHF
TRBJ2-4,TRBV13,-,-,TGTGCCAGCAGTCGACAGAGCCTAGCCAAAAACATTCAGTACTTC,CASSRQSLAKNIQYF
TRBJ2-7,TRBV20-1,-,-,TGCAGTGCTACCCGACACCGCTACGAGCAGTACTTC,CSATRHRYEQYF
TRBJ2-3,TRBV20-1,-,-,TGCAGTGCTAGAGATCTAGGGGGGGGGGCAATAGATACGCAGTATTTT,CSARDLGGGAIDTQYF
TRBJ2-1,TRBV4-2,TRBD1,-,TGTGCCAGCAGCCTAGCCGGGACAGGGAGTTCGAATGAGCAGTTCTTC,CASSLAGTGSSNEQFF
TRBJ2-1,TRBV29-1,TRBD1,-,TGCAGCGGGGGGGCCGGGACAGGGGTTTCGGGTGAGCAGTTCTTC,CSGGAGTGVSGEQFF
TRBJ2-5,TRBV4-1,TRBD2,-,TGCGCCAGCAGCCCTGGGGTTGGGGGGGAAGAGACCCAGTACTTC,CASSPGVGGEETQYF
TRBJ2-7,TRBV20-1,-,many,TGCAGTGCTAGCCCCAGCGGGCCCAACTACGAGCAGTACTTC,CSASPSGPNYEQYF
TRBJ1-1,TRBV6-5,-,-,TGTGCCAGCGCAACATGGAACACTGAAGCTTTCTTT,CASATWNTEAFF
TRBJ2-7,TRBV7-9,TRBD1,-,TGTGCCAGCAGCCCCCCTCCTCGGACAGGGGGCGAGCAGTACTTC,CASSPPPRTGGEQYF
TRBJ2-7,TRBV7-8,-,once,TGTGCCAGCATCGACGGGGTCCCAATTTACAATGAGCAGTACTTC,CASIDGVPIYNEQYF
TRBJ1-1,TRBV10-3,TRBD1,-,TGTGCCATCAGTCCCGGACAGGACACAGGGAAGGCTTTCTTT,CAISPGQDTGKAFF
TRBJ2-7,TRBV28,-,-,TGTGCCAGCAGACCCCCGCACAGCTACGAGCAGTACTTC,CASRPPHSYEQYF
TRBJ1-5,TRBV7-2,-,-,TGTGCCAGCAGCTTAGGTTCTGGGCTCGAATCATCGCCCCAGCATTTT,CASSLGSGLESSPQHF
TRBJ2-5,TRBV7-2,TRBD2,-,TGTGCCAGCAGCAAAAGGGCGGGGGGGCCCTGGGAGACCCAGTACTTC,CASSKRAGGPWETQYF
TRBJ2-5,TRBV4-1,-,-,TGCGCCAGCAGCCACAACCTCCAGGGTTCAGAGACCCAGTACTTC,CASSHNLQGSETQYF
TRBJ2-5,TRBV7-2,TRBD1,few,TGTGCCAGCAGCTTACAGGGGGCGCTCATAGGGGAGACCCAGTACTTC,CASSLQGALIGETQYF
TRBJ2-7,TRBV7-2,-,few,TGTGCCAGCAGCGTAGACCCGGGGACTCCCTACGAGCAGTACTTC,CASSVDPGTPYEQYF
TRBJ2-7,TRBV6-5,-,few,TGTGCCAGCAGTGACTCGGCCACTAGCCGGCAGTACTTC,CASSDSATSRQYF
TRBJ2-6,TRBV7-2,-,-,TGTGCCAGCAGCTTAGCTCGTCTCTCTGGGGCCAACGTCCTGACTTTC,CASSLARLSGANVLTF
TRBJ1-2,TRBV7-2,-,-,TGTGCCAGCAGCTTAGGCGGGGGGACGGTGGGCTACACCTTC,CASSLGGGTVGYTF
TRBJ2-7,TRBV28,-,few,TGTGCCAGCAGCGACCATGGAATCGGTTACGAGCAGTACTTC,CASSDHGIGYEQYF